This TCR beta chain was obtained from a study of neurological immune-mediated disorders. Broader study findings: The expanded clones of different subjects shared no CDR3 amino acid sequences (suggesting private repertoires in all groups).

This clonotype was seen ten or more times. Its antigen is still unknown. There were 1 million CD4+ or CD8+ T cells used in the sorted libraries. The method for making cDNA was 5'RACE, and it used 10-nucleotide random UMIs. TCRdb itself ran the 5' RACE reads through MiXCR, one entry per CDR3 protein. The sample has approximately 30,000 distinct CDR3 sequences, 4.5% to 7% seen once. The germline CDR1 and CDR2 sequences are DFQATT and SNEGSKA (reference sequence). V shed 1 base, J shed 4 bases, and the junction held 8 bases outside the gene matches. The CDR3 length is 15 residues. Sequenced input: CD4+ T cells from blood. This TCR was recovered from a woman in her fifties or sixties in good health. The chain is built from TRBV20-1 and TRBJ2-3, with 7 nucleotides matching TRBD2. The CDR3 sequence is CSARVPLAEADTQYF. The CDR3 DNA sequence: TGCAGTGCTAGAGTCCCTCTAGCGGAAGCAGATACGCAGTATTTT.